This is a list of T cell receptor beta chains from one sample in a study of shared clonotypes between healthy human individuals. The protocol was immunoSEQ multiplex PCR, while the TCRdb copy is restricted to in-frame clones and leaves out a portion. The sample holds some 800,000 clones; 90% to 95% are singletons and the top ten take approximately 25%. The sequenced sample was naive CD8+ T cells sorted from blood. The receptors were sampled from a man aged 25-45 years in good health. The conserved cysteine and the conserved F or W are not part of the CDR3 here. Some rows mark clone size as missing; the rest say once, few, many or name a class of expanded clone.

CDR3 length,J gene,V gene,clone size,CDR3 protein
13,TRBJ1-2,TRBV7-2,.,ASSLDAIPNGGYT
11,TRBJ2-7,TRBV28,.,ASGEGHSYEQY
11,TRBJ2-7,TRBV27,.,ASSLGRSYEQY
11,TRBJ2-1,TRBV5-5,.,ASSSKTGSEQF
12,TRBJ1-1,TRBV23-1,.,ASGPGRWNTEAF
11,TRBJ2-1,TRBV5-5,.,ASSTAKFNEQF
10,TRBJ1-1,TRBV29-1,.,SCLWDNAEAF
12,TRBJ2-7,TRBV5-1,.,ASSLAKLRTEQY
13,TRBJ2-7,TRBV4-1,.,ASSPLAGATYEQY
10,TRBJ2-5,TRBV7-9,.,ASSWEPETQY
13,TRBJ2-1,TRBV11-2,.,ASSLGQGSDSEQF
11,TRBJ2-7,TRBV27,once,ASGPGYSYEQY
15,TRBJ2-1,TRBV27,.,ASSPLVSGGFYNEQF
16,TRBJ2-1,TRBV7-8,once,ASSLPSQGGYTSSEQF
11,TRBJ2-3,TRBV27,once,ASTTGPTDTQY
10,TRBJ2-7,TRBV9,once,ASSGDSYEQY
13,TRBJ2-3,TRBV12-5,.,ASAAGRTSTDTQY
10,TRBJ2-7,TRBV29-1,.,SVNRDRDEQY
13,TRBJ2-3,TRBV7-9,.,ASSFLAGGRDTQY
17,TRBJ2-4,TRBV27,.,ASKLSPGLAGGPRDIQY
11,TRBJ2-7,TRBV7-6,.,ASSLEVAYEQY
16,TRBJ2-1,TRBV27,.,ASSTGTGGAPFYNEQF
14,TRBJ1-1,TRBV7-6,.,ASSLGVDTSSTEAF
11,TRBJ1-1,TRBV5-5,.,ASSWGLALEAF
12,TRBJ2-7,TRBV7-2,.,ASSLSRTGYEQY
13,TRBJ2-5,TRBV7-2,.,ASSLTTGGKETQY
12,TRBJ2-7,TRBV9,.,ASSLGTNSYEQY
15,TRBJ2-3,TRBV7-9,.,ASTLLGGPDLTDTQY
13,TRBJ2-3,TRBV13,.,ASSLVRFGTDTQY
15,TRBJ2-4,TRBV15,.,ATSGAFQTVVKNIQY
15,TRBJ2-2,TRBV28,.,ASSSLASGRRTGELF
14,TRBJ2-5,TRBV4-1,once,ASSQVASGQGETQY
14,TRBJ2-1,TRBV5-6,.,ASSSPAALSYNEQF
12,TRBJ1-2,TRBV6-1,.,ASRFRGGPYGYT
11,TRBJ2-7,TRBV7-9,.,ASSPALGDEQY
12,TRBJ2-3,TRBV7-2,.,ASSLVLGPDTQY
14,TRBJ2-3,TRBV7-2,.,ASSLRDYAGRDTQY
10,TRBJ2-1,TRBV27,.,ASSLEGSEQF
11,TRBJ2-7,TRBV9,.,ASSGQGDYEQY
15,TRBJ2-5,TRBV7-9,.,ASSFEREGPPSETQY
12,TRBJ2-7,TRBV6-5,.,ASKTRDRRYEQY
12,TRBJ2-1,TRBV5-6,once,ASSLGSGNNEQF